This T cell receptor beta chain was documented in a study of blood T cell repertoires in COVID-19. As for the study in general: COVID-19 samples, acute and convalescent, were from the United States, Italy and Spain.

Under the authors' procedure: Cell counts per sample came from amplifying reference gene primers. TCRdb's table, derived via immunoSEQ multiplex PCR, lists solely in-frame clones and lacks some. Clonal size and the V and J genes are those of that table, whereas D and trimming came from the DNA. In the table there are about 320,000 clones, roughly 83% of which are singletons. V was trimmed by 0 bases and J by 5 bases, leaving 12 bases between them. Per the germline V gene, CDR1 is KGHDR and CDR2 is SFDVKD. CDR3 length equals 16 residues. This receptor was identified in a woman in her forties or fifties with acute or convalescent COVID-19. The chain combines TRBV24-1 with TRBJ2-2; weak D call: TRBD2 (6 bases). The sample was peripheral blood. CDR3 region: CATSDLPRERTGELFF. The CDR3 nucleotides are TGTGCCACCAGTGATTTGCCCCGGGAGCGGACCGGGGAGCTGTTTTTT.